The 17 T cell receptor beta chains below all came from one sample that was sequenced in a study of T cells in Graves' hyperthyroidism and ophthalmopathy. Amplification targeted TCR beta CDR3 regions from RNA transcripts. TCR CDR3 underwent first-round RT-PCR with the HTBI primer set. Each CDR3 protein is one row after TCRdb ran MiXCR on the multiplex PCR reads. The sample carries 390,000 or so distinct CDR3 sequences, roughly 14% recorded once. Sequenced material: blood. These receptor sequences come from a man aged 18-30 years with Graves' ophthalmopathy.

This clonotype was counted a few times. This chain connects TRBV10-3 to TRBJ2-7; 7 bases are a match to TRBD1. CDR1 and CDR2 from the germline V gene are ENHRY and SYGVKD. V was pared by 0 bases and J by 2 bases, with 4 bases of the junction left unmatched. This CDR3 contains 15 residues. The CDR3 sequence is CAISESLDRAYEQYF. CDR3 in DNA: TGTGCCATCAGTGAGTCGTTAGACAGGGCCTACGAGCAGTACTTC.

The CDR3: CASKTTGTVSTGELFF. The CDR3 coding sequence is TGTGCCAGCAAGACCACCGGGACAGTGAGCACCGGGGAGCTGTTTTTT. The J gene is TRBJ2-2, the V gene TRBV28, with TRBD1 matching over 7 bases. Germline V gene lookup returns CDR1 MDHEN and CDR2 SYDVKM. V trimming: 7 bases; J trimming: 4 bases; junction bases outside the gene matches: 12. The CDR3 length is 16 residues.

This clonotype was recorded many times. The chain couples TRBV20-1 to TRBJ2-1; 10 nucleotides match TRBD2. Germline lookup yields CDR1 DFQATT and CDR2 SNEGSKA (reference sequence). The ends lost 3 bases at V and 2 bases at J; junction bases unmatched: 7. The CDR3 length is 16 residues. The CDR3 DNA reads as TGCAGTGCTAGTTCTTGGACTAGCGGCACCTACAATGAGCAGTTCTTC. Protein: CSASSWTSGTYNEQFF.

The V call is TRBV14, the J call TRBJ1-1; D remains unclear. The ends were cut back, 2 bases at V and 7 bases at J, with 5 bases in the middle. Germline V gives CDR1 SGHDN, CDR2 FVKESK. CDR3 length equals 11 residues. The CDR3, as DNA: TGTGCCAGCAGCCAATACGTTGAAGCTTTCTTT. This gives the protein CASSQYVEAFF.

This clonotype came up many times. The chain has TRBV24-1 and TRBJ2-1; the D gene is possibly TRBD2 (6 bases). This CDR3 is built from 13 residues. In germline, CDR1 is KGHDR, CDR2 SFDVKD. V was trimmed by 7 bases and J by 5 bases, leaving 11 bases between them. The CDR3 DNA reads TGTGCCACCAGAGGCGGGATGGACAATGAGCAGTTCTTC. Residues: CATRGGMDNEQFF.

This chain links TRBV12-3 or TRBV12-4 with TRBJ1-2; the match to TRBD1 covers 7 bases. The length of the CDR3 is 12 residues. J lost 8 bases, V lost 11 bases, and 11 bases had no gene match. The DNA of the CDR3 is TGTGCCGGCCGACAGGGTCTGGGCGGCTACACCTTC. The encoded protein is CAGRQGLGGYTF.

This clonotype was seen at least ten times. This rearrangement joins TRBV6-1 to TRBJ2-5; 7 bases are a match to TRBD1. Per the germline V gene, CDR1 is MNHNS and CDR2 is SASEGT. The CDR3 contains 15 residues. Trimming took 5 bases from V and 5 from J; bases not matched to a gene: 11. The CDR3 sequence: CASSQNRQGVETQYF. The CDR3 nucleotides are TGTGCCAGCAGTCAAAACCGACAGGGTGTTGAGACCCAGTACTTC.

This chain connects TRBV5-1 to TRBJ2-1; TRBD1 matches 9 bases. Germline V lookup: CDR1 SGHRS, CDR2 YFSETQ. This CDR3 contains 14 residues. Germline trimming cut 4 bases from V and 9 bases from J; bases unmatched to any gene: 8. CDR3 sequence reads: CASSPGTGMGEQFF. The CDR3 DNA is TGCGCCAGCAGCCCCGGGACAGGGATGGGTGAGCAGTTCTTC. Full variable domain (outside the CDR3, taken from reference TRBV5-1 and TRBJ2-1): KAGVTQTPRYLIKTRGQQVTLSCSPISGHRSVSWYQQTPGQGLQFLFEYFSETQRNKGNFPGRFSGRQFSNSRSEMNVSTLELGDSALYLCASSPGTGMGEQFFGPGTRLTVL.

This clonotype was observed a few times. V and J are TRBV13 and TRBJ2-1; 12 bases align to TRBD2. Losses at the gene ends were 8 bases for V and 2 bases for J; bases not matched to a gene: 4. The CDR3 sequence is 15 residues long. The germline V gene encodes CDR1 PRHDT and CDR2 FYEKMQ (reference sequence). The CDR3 coding sequence is TGTGCCAGCTCTAGCGGGGGGGCCCCCTACAATGAGCAGTTCTTC. Translating gives CASSSGGAPYNEQFF.

Ten or more counts support this clonotype. Written as DNA, the CDR3 is TGTGCCAGCAGCGACAATCTGGGTCCCCTGACAAATCAGCCCCAGCATTTT. Encoded protein: CASSDNLGPLTNQPQHF. This chain connects TRBV2 to TRBJ1-5, with D unresolved. Germline CDR1 is SNHLY and CDR2 is FYNNEI. Trimming stripped 6 bases from V and 4 bases from J, with 22 bases between. The CDR3 consists of 17 residues.

This clonotype was recorded at least ten times. V gene TRBV15 combines with J gene TRBJ2-3; 8 bases line up with TRBD2. The CDR3 contains 15 residues. V was pared by 6 bases and J by 1 base, with 6 bases of the junction left unmatched. The germline V gene encodes CDR1 LNHNV and CDR2 YYDKDF (reference sequence). The CDR3 DNA reads as TGTGCCACCAGGCTTCCGGGACTAGGCACAGATACGCAGTATTTT. Translated, it gives CATRLPGLGTDTQYF.

As regards this clonotype: Since the CDR3 does not end with the conserved phenylalanine or tryptophan, this likely comes from a read error. The chain combines TRBV6-2 or TRBV6-3 with TRBJ1-5; D unclear. The CDR3 sequence is 13 residues long. Trimming took off 2 bases at V and 5 bases at J, with 7 bases between the two ends. Germline V gives CDR1 MNHEY, CDR2 SVGEGT. As DNA, the CDR3 is TGTGCCAGCAGTTACAGCATGTATCAGCCCCAGCATTCT. Translated: CASSYSMYQPQHS.

This clonotype was seen many times. The CDR3 spells CASSLGGSNNEKLFF. The DNA of the CDR3 is TGTGCCAGCAGTTTAGGGGGGTCTAATAATGAAAAACTGTTTTTT. The V and J genes are TRBV12-3 or TRBV12-4 and TRBJ1-4; D might be TRBD1 (5 bases). Trimming cost V 1 base and J 4 bases, with 10 bases left between them. This CDR3 has 15 residues.

A word on this clonotype: With a much larger clone just one base away, this may be a read error. The chain links TRBV2 to TRBJ2-2; no reliable D call. The CDR3 loop spans 11 amino acids. Deletions cut 5 bases from V and 8 bases from J, with 6 bases between. Germline CDR1 reads SNHLY; CDR2 reads FYNNEI. The CDR3 loop is CASSKGGELFF. The CDR3 region has the DNA TGTGCCAGCAGTAAAGGGGGGGAGCTGTTTTTT.

This clonotype was counted ten times or more. Sequence at one end of the junction differs from germline and may be a read error. This chain uses TRBV18 with TRBJ1-1; TRBD1 aligns across 10 bases. The CDR3 spans 12 residues. From germline, CDR1 is KGHSH and CDR2 LQKENI. DNA of the CDR3: TGTGCCAGCTCACCGAGACAGGGGGCAGAAGTCTTT. The encoded protein is CASSPRQGAEVF.

This clonotype was found many times. The V and J genes are TRBV20-1 and TRBJ2-1, with D uncertain. Per germline, CDR1 DFQATT and CDR2 SNEGSKA (reference sequence). This CDR3 spans 12 amino acids. V gave up 7 bases and J gave up 4 bases, with 11 bases separating them. CDR3 sequence reads: CSEAEIYNEQFF. The DNA for the CDR3 is TGCAGTGAGGCAGAAATATACAATGAGCAGTTCTTC.

This clonotype was observed a handful of times. The chain couples TRBV5-5 to TRBJ2-7; D may be TRBD1 or TRBD2 (5 bases each). Germline V gene lookup returns CDR1 SGHKS and CDR2 YYEKEE (reference sequence). V was pared by 4 bases and J by 3 bases, with 14 bases between. The CDR3 is 14 residues long. CDR3 residues: CASSPRDQSYEQYF. The CDR3 DNA is TGTGCCAGCAGCCCCCGGGACCAAAGCTACGAGCAGTACTTC.